The sequence of this TCR beta chain was determined in a study of technical replicates of blood from a handful of donors. Generated by immunoSEQ multiplex PCR, the TCRdb table keeps only in-frame clones and is missing some. The repertoire has over 10,000 clones, 90% to 95% of them found once; the top ten carry 6% to 9.5%. This TCR came from a human donor in good health. The sample taken for sequencing was PBMCs.

The CDR3 DNA reads as TGTGCCAGCAGCGACAGGGGACTCACCCCCTACGAGCAGTACTTC. Amino acid sequence: CASSDRGLTPYEQYF. This sequence joins TRBV7-2 and TRBJ2-7, with TRBD1 matching 8 bases. The CDR3 has 15 amino acids. Germline trimming cut 5 bases from V and 2 bases from J; bases unmatched to any gene: 8. Germline V gives CDR1 SGHTA, CDR2 FQGNSA.